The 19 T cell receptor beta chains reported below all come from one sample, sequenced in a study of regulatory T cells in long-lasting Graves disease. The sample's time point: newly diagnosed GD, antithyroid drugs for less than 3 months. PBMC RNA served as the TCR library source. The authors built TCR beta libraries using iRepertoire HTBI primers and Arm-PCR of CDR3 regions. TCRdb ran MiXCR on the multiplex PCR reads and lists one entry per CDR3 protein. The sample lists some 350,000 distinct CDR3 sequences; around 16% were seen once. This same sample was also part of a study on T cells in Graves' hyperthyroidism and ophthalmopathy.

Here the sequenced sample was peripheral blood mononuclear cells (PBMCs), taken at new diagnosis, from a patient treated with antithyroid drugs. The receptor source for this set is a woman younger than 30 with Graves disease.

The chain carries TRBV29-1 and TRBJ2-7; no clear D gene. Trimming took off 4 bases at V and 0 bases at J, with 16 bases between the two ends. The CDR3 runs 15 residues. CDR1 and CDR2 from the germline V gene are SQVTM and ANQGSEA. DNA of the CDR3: TGCAGCGTTGTCTTCCTCGGCCGGAGCTCCTACGAGCAGTACTTC. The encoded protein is CSVVFLGRSSYEQYF.

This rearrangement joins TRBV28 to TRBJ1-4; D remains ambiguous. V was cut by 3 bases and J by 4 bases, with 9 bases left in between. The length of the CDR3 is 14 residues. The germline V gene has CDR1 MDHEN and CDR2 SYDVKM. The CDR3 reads CASSFKLRNEKLFF. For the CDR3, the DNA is TGTGCCAGCAGTTTTAAGCTTCGTAATGAAAAACTGTTTTTT.

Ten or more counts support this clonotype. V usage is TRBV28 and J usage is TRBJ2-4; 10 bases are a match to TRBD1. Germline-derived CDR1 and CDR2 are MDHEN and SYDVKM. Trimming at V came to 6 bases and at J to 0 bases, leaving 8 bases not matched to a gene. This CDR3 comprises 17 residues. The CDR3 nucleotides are TGTGCCAGCAGACCAACGACAGGGGGCCTAGCCAAAAACATTCAGTACTTC. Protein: CASRPTTGGLAKNIQYF.

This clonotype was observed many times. The CDR3 is CASSYGLAPEQYF. CDR3 nucleotide sequence: TGTGCCAGCAGCTACGGACTAGCCCCCGAGCAGTACTTC. V is TRBV7-8 and J is TRBJ2-7; 8 positions agree with TRBD2. The V gene end was trimmed by 4 bases and the J gene end by 6 bases; junction bases not matched to a gene: 5. Germline V CDR1 and CDR2: SGHVS, FQNEAQ. The CDR3 has 13 residues.

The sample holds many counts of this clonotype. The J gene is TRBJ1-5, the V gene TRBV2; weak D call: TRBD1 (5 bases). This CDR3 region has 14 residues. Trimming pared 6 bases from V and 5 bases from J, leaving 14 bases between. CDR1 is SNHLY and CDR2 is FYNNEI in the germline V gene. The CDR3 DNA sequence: TGTGCCAGCAGGCATACAGGCGACTATCAGCCCCAGCATTTT. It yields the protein CASRHTGDYQPQHF.

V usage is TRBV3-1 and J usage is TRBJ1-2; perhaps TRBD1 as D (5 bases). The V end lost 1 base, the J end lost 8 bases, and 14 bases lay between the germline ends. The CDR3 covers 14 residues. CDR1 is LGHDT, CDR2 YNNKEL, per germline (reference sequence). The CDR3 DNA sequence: TGTGCCAGCAGCCAAGTTCGGGACCGCCGGGGCTACACCTTC. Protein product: CASSQVRDRRGYTF.

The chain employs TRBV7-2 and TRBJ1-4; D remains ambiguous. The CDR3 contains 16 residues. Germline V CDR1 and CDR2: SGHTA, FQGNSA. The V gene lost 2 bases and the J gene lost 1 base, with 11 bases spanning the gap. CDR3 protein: CASSLNRRGTNEKLFF. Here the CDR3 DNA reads TGTGCCAGCAGCTTAAACCGGCGGGGAACTAATGAAAAACTGTTTTTT.

CDR3 sequence (DNA): TGTGCCAGCAGTTTAAGGGGATATAATTCACCCCTCCACTTT. Translated, it gives CASSLRGYNSPLHF. V is TRBV28 and J is TRBJ1-6, with D possibly TRBD1 on 5 matching bases. V lost 2 bases and J lost 4, with 6 bases in between. Germline assignment: CDR1 MDHEN and CDR2 SYDVKM. CDR3 size: 14 residues.

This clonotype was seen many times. The CDR3 bases are TGTGCCAGCAGTTACGTTCAAAAAGGGGCTGAAGCTTTCTTT. Encoded protein: CASSYVQKGAEAFF. V is TRBV6-2 or TRBV6-3 and J is TRBJ1-1, with a tentative D call TRBD1 (5 bases). The CDR3 covers 14 residues. The V and J ends lost 2 bases and 6 bases respectively, with 13 bases between them. The germline V gene has CDR1 MNHEY and CDR2 SVGEGT.

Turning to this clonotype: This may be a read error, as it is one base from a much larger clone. The CDR3 coding sequence is TGTGCCAGCAGCCCTTCCCTGCCCACAGCTAACTATGGCTACACCTTC. Its translation is CASSPSLPTANYGYTF. V is TRBV3-1 and J is TRBJ1-2; D is unresolved. Germline-derived CDR1 and CDR2 are LGHDT and YNNKEL (reference sequence). The CDR3 is made up of 16 amino acids. V was shortened by 4 bases and J by 0 bases, with 15 bases between the two germline ends.

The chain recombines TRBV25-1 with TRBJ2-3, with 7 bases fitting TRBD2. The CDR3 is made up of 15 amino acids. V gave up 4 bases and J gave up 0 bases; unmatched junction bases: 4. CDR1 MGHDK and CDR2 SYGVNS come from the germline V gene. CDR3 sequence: CASSVWGGSTDTQYF. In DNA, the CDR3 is TGTGCCAGCAGTGTTTGGGGGGGTAGCACAGATACGCAGTATTTT.

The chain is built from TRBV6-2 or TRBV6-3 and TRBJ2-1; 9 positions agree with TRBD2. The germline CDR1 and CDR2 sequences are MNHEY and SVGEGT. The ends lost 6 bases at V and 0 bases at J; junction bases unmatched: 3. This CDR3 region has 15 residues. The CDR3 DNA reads TGTGCCAGCAGGTCGGGACTAGCCTCCTACAATGAGCAGTTCTTC. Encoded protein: CASRSGLASYNEQFF.

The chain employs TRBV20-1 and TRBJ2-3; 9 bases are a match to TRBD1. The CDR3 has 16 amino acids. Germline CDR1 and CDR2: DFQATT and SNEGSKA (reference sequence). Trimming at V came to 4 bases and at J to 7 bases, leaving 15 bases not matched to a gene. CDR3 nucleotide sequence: TGCAGTGCTAATTCCCCGGGACAGGGTGGCCCAAATACGCAGTATTTT. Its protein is CSANSPGQGGPNTQYF.

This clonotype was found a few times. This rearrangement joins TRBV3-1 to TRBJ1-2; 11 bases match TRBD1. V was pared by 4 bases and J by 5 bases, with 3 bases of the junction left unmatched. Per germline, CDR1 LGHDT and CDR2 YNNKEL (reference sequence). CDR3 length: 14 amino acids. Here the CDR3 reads CASSPDRGLYGYTF. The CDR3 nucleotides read TGTGCCAGCAGCCCGGACAGGGGGCTATATGGCTACACCTTC.

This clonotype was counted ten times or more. The CDR3 bases are TGTGCCAGCGGCCCCCCGACCTACGAGCAGTACTTC. This encodes CASGPPTYEQYF. The rearrangement links TRBV6-2 or TRBV6-3 to TRBJ2-7; no definite D call. The V end was cut by 8 bases, the J end by 2 bases, with 10 bases between. CDR3 size: 12 residues. Per the germline V gene, CDR1 is MNHEY and CDR2 is SVGEGT.

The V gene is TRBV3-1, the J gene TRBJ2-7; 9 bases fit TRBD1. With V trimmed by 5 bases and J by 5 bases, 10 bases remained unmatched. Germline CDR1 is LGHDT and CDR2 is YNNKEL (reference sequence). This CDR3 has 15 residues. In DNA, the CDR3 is TGTGCCAGCAGCTACGTCCCGGGACAGGGAAACGAGCAGTACTTC. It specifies CASSYVPGQGNEQYF.

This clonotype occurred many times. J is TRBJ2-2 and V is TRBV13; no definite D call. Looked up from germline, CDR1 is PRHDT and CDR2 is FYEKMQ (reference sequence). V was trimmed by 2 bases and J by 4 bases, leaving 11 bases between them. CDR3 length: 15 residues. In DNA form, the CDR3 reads TGTGCCAGCAGCTTACAAGGCACCACCACCGGGGAGCTGTTTTTT. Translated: CASSLQGTTTGELFF.

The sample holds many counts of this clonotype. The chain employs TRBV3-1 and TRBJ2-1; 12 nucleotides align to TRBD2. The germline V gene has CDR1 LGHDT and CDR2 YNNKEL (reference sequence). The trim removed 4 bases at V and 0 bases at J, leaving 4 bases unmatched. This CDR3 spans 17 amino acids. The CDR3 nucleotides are TGTGCCAGCAGCCCGACTAGCGGGGGATTCTCCTACAATGAGCAGTTCTTC. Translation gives CASSPTSGGFSYNEQFF.

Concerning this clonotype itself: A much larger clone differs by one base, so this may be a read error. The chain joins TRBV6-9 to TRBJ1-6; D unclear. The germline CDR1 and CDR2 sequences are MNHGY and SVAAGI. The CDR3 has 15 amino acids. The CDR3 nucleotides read TGTGCCAGCAGTTACTTGACCGCAAATAATTCACCCCCCCACTTT. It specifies CASSYLTANNSPPHF.